This T cell receptor (beta chain) was retrieved from a study of shared clonotypes between healthy human individuals. Study-level points and caveats: Naive subsets usually exceeded memory subsets in estimated richness.

From germline, CDR1 is MNHNS and CDR2 SASEGT. The CDR3 has 14 residues. The junction had 3 bases not matched to a gene; V was cut back by 6 bases and J by 1 base. When replicate PCRs were run on sorted subsets, they used approximately 0.2 ug DNA, approximately 33,000 T cell genomes. The assay was immunoSEQ multiplex PCR, and TCRdb's table has in-frame clones only and misses some. The sample comprises around 2,000,000 clones, over 85% of which are singletons, and around 1.1% rests with the top ten. As to this clone: The antigen remains undetermined.

As defined, naive CD8 cells were CD45RO-negative and positively selected for CCR7, with terminally differentiated effector memory CD45RA+ cells excluded. The rearrangement joins TRBV6-1 to TRBJ1-5, with 7 bases that match TRBD1. The receptor's source is a man aged 18 to 30 in good health. The source material was naive CD8+ T cells sorted from blood. As DNA, the CDR3 is TGTGCCAGCAGGACAGGGCTGAGCAATCAGCCCCAGCATTTT. Translation: CASRTGLSNQPQHF.